This T cell receptor beta chain was documented in a study of graft-versus-host responses after intestinal transplantation. Study details: The whole recipient group had anti-thymocyte globulin induction followed by tacrolimus and steroids for around three years.

This CDR3 region has 11 residues. V shed 2 bases and J shed 6 bases, with 3 bases lying between them. Germline CDR1 and CDR2: MDHEN and SYDVKM. Assay: immunoSEQ multiplex PCR; the TCRdb copy retains only in-frame clones and omits some. Among just over 40,000 clones listed, about 90% were seen once. V gene TRBV28 combines with J gene TRBJ2-3, with D unresolved. The source is a human patient who received an intestinal transplant, so some T cells may come from the graft donor. The material sequenced was PBMCs, taken approximately 320 days after intestinal transplant. The chain's CDR3 is CASSLLDTQYF. The CDR3 bases are TGTGCCAGCAGTTTACTTGATACGCAGTATTTT.